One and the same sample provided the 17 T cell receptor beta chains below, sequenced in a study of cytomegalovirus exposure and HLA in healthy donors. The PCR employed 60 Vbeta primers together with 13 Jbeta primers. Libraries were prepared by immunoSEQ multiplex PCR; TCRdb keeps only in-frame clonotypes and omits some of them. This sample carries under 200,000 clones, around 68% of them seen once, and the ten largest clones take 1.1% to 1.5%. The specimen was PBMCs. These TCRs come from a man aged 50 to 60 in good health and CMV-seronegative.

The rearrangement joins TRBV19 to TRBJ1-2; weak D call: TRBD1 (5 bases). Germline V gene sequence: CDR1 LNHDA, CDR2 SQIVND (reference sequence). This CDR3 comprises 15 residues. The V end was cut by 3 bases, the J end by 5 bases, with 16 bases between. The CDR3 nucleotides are TGTGCCAGTAGTATGGTCGGGGGGTTCGGTTATGGCTACACCTTC. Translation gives CASSMVGGFGYGYTF.

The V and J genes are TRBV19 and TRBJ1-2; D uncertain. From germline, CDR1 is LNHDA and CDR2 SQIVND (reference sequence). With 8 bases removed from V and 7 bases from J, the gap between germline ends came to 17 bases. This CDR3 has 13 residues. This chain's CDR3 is CASGERASGGYTF. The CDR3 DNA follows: TGTGCCAGTGGTGAGAGGGCATCTGGTGGCTACACCTTC. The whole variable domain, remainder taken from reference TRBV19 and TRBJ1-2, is DGGITQSPKYLFRKEGQNVTLSCEQNLNHDAMYWYRQDPGQGLRLIYYSQIVNDFQKGDIAEGYSVSREKKESFPLTVTSAQKNPTAFYLCASGERASGGYTFGSGTRLTVV.

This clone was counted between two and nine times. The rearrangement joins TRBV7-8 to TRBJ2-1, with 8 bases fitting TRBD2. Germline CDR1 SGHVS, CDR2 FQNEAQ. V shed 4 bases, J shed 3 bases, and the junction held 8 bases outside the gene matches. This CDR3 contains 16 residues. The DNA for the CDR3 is TGTGCCAGCAGCTCAGAGAGCGGGGGAAGCTACAATGAGCAGTTCTTC. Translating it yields CASSSESGGSYNEQFF.

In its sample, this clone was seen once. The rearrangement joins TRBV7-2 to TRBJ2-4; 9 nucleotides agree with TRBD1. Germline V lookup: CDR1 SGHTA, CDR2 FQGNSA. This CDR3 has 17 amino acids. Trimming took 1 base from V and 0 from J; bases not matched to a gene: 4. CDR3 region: CASSLGGTGRAKNIQYF. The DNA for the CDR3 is TGTGCCAGCAGCTTAGGGGGGACAGGGCGAGCCAAAAACATTCAGTACTTC.

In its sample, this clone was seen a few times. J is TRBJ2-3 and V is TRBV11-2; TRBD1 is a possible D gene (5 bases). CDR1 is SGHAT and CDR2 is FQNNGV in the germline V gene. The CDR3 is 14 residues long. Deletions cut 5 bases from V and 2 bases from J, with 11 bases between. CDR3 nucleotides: TGTGCCAGCAGCCCCAGGGTGGACACAGATACGCAGTATTTT. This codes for CASSPRVDTDTQYF.

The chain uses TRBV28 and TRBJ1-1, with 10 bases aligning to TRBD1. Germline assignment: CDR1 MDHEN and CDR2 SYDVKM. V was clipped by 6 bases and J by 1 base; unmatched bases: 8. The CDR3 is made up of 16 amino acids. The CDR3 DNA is TGTGCCAGCAGAAGATGGACAGGGGGGAGGAACACTGAAGCTTTCTTT. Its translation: CASRRWTGGRNTEAFF.

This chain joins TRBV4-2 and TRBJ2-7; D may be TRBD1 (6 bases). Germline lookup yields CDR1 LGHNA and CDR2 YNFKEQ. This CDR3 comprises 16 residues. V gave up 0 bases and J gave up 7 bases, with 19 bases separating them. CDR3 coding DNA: TGTGCCAGCAGCCAAGATGTCAGGGGCCCCCCGTGGGAGCAGTACTTC. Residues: CASSQDVRGPPWEQYF.

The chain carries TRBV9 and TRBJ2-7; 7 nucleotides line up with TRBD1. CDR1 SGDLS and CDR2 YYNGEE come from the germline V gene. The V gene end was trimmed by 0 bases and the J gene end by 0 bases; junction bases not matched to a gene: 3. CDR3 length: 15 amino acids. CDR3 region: CASSVEGDSSYEQYF. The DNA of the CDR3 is TGTGCCAGCAGCGTAGAAGGGGACAGCTCCTACGAGCAGTACTTC.

CDR3 DNA sequence: TGTGCCAGCAGTCCATGGGACAGGGTAGGCTACGAGCAGTACTTC. It is translated as CASSPWDRVGYEQYF. The chain carries TRBV27 and TRBJ2-7, with TRBD1 matching 9 bases. CDR1 and CDR2 from the germline V gene are MNHEY and SMNVEV (reference sequence). CDR3 length: 15 residues. The ends lost 5 bases at V and 3 bases at J; junction bases unmatched: 8.

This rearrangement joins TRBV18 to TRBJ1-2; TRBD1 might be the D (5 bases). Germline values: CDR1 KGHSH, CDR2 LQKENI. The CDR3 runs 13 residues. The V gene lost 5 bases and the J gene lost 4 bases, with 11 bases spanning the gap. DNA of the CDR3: TGTGCCAGCTCAGCGACAGCCGTCTATGGCTACACCTTC. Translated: CASSATAVYGYTF.

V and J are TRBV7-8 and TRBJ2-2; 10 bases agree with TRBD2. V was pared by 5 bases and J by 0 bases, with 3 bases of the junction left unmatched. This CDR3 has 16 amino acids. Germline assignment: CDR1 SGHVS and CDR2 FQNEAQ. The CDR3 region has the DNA TGTGCCAGCAGCCCTCTAGCGGGGGCGAACACCGGGGAGCTGTTTTTT. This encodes CASSPLAGANTGELFF.

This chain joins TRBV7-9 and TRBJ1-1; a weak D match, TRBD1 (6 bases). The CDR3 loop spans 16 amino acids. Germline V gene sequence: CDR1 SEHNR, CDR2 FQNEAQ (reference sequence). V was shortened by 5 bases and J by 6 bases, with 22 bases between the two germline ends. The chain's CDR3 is CASSLAAQGLSSEAFF. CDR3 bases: TGTGCCAGCAGCCTGGCTGCTCAGGGGCTAAGCTCTGAAGCTTTCTTT.

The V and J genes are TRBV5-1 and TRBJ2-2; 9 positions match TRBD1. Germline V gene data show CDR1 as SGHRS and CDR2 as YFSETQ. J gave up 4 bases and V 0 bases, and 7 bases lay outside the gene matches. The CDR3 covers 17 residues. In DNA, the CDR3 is TGCGCCAGCAGCTTGGTAAAACAGGGGGCGGGCACCGGGGAGCTGTTTTTT. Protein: CASSLVKQGAGTGELFF.

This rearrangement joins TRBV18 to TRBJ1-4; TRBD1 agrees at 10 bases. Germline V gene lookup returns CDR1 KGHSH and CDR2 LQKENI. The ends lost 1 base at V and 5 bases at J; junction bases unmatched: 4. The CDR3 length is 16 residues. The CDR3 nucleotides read TGTGCCAGCTCACCACTCCCGGGACAGGGGAATGAAAAACTGTTTTTT. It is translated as CASSPLPGQGNEKLFF.

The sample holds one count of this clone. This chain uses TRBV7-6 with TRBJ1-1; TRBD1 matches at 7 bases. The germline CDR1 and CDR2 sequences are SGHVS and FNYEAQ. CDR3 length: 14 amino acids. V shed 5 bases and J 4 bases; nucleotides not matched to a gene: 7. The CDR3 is CASSLRGAVTEAFF. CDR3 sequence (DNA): TGTGCCAGCAGCCTCAGGGGGGCGGTCACTGAAGCTTTCTTT.

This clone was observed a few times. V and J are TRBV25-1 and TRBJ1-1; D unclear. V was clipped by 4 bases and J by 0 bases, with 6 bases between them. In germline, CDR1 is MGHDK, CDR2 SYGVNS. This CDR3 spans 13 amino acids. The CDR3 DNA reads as TGTGCCAGCAGTGGAGACATGAACACTGAAGCTTTCTTT. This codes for CASSGDMNTEAFF.

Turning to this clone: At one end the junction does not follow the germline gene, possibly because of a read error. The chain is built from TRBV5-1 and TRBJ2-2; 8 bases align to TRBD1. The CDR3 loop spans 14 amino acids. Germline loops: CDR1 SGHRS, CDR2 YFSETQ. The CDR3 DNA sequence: TGCGCCAGCAGCTCCCAGGGGGCAACCGGGGGGCTGTTTTTT. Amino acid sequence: CASSSQGATGGLFF. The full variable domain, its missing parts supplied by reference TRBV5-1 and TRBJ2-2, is KAGVTQTPRYLIKTRGQQVTLSCSPISGHRSVSWYQQTPGQGLQFLFEYFSETQRNKGNFPGRFSGRQFSNSRSEMNVSTLELGDSALYLCASSSQGATGGLFFGEGSRLTVL.